This TCR beta chain was identified during a study of blood T cell repertoires in COVID-19. Symptom resolution, clearance, or two negative PCRs marked donors in Cohort 3 as recovered. The data were produced by immunoSEQ multiplex PCR, yet TCRdb's version contains in-frame clones alone and is incomplete. Found here are about 170,000 clones, roughly 84% of them singletons; the top ten hold more than 6.5%. This clone was seen only once. V lost 6 bases and J lost 2; bases outside the gene matches: 4. From germline, CDR1 is SNHLY and CDR2 FYNNEI. The CDR3 runs to 14 residues. The specimen sequenced was PBMCs or T cells enriched from blood (not recorded which). The V and J genes are TRBV2 and TRBJ1-3; 7 bases agree with TRBD1. This TCR came from a woman aged 50 to 60 who had recovered from COVID-19. For the CDR3, the DNA is TGTGCCAGCAGGAGACAGGGAGCTGGAAACACCATATATTTT. Protein sequence: CASRRQGAGNTIYF. The variable domain in full, with the rest retrieved from reference TRBV2 and TRBJ1-3, is EPEVTQTPSHQVTQMGQEVILRCVPISNHLYFYWYRQILGQKVEFLVSFYNNEISEKSEIFDDQFSVERPDGSNFTLKIRSTKLEDSAMYFCASRRQGAGNTIYFGEGSWLTVV.